The T cell receptor beta chain under discussion was sequenced for a study of vaccination effects on CD4 cells after COVID-19. Study-wide context: Viral peptide pools were used in the ViraFEST assay to expand antigen-specific CD4+ T cells, and sequencing came afterward. General observations from the study: Clones that were induced by infection or by vaccine showed marked contraction late after vaccination. In vaccinees who were healthy, merely 1 out of 255 vaccine-induced clones cross-reacted with common cold coronaviruses.

V lost 3 bases, J lost 8 bases, and 16 bases lay in between. This CDR3 spans 14 amino acids. Germline V gives CDR1 SGDLS, CDR2 YYNGEE. After more than 8 days in culture, the CD4+ T cells were isolated. Testing of the vaccine recipients showed negative nucleocapsid antibodies and no prior SARS-CoV-2 infection. The protocol was immunoSEQ multiplex PCR, while the TCRdb copy is restricted to in-frame clones and leaves out a portion. Of 70,000 or so clones in the sample, 77% were seen once. This clone came up once. Its antigen is unidentified. This receptor was obtained from a human donor who received a COVID-19 vaccine. Sequencing was performed on CD4+ T cells from PBMCs cultured without peptide, taken before COVID-19 vaccination. This chain uses TRBV9 with TRBJ2-3; possible D gene TRBD2, 6 bases. CDR3 bases: TGTGCCAGCAGCGCCCACGGAAAGGAGGGTACGCAGTATTTT. Translation gives CASSAHGKEGTQYF.